Listed below are T cell receptor beta chains from one sample, sequenced in a study of blood T cells in healthy people across ages. TCRdb re-analysed the 5' RACE reads in MiXCR, keeping a single row per CDR3 protein. Of about 900,000 distinct CDR3 sequences listed, approximately 59% are singletons. What was sequenced was blood. The origin of the receptors is a young man in good health. CDR3s include the opening cysteine and the closing phenylalanine or tryptophan. A D gene is named only where the DNA matches it firmly. Size is stated for part of the rows, as once, few or many counts, or as a class when the clone is expanded.

DNA: TGTGCCAGCAGCGTAGGTCCAGGTTTCACAGATACGCAGTATTTT; CDR3: CASSVGPGFTDTQYF; size: -; V: TRBV9; J: TRBJ2-3; D: -
DNA: TGTGCCAGCAGTGAAATCATCGGGACCACCTACAATGAGCAGTTCTTC; CDR3: CASSEIIGTTYNEQFF; size: -; V: TRBV6-1; J: TRBJ2-1; D: -
DNA: TGTGCCAGCAGCCCCCGGACAGGGGAGTCCTATAATTCACCCCTCCACTTT; CDR3: CASSPRTGESYNSPLHF; size: -; V: TRBV7-6; J: TRBJ1-6; D: TRBD1
DNA: TGTGTCAGCAGTGAAGGGATAGCGGGGGGGCAAGAGACCCAGTACTTC; CDR3: CVSSEGIAGGQETQYF; size: -; V: TRBV6-1; J: TRBJ2-5; D: TRBD2
DNA: TGTGCCGGCAGGTGGGAGGGGGCGACCAAGAACACTGAAGCTTTCTTT; CDR3: CAGRWEGATKNTEAFF; size: -; V: TRBV28; J: TRBJ1-1; D: TRBD1
DNA: TGTGCCAGCAATCGACTAGCGGAGCAGTACTTC; CDR3: CASNRLAEQYF; size: -; V: TRBV2; J: TRBJ2-7; D: TRBD2
DNA: TGTGCCAGCAGTTCAGGGCTGGGTCTCATCAATGAGCAGTTCTTC; CDR3: CASSSGLGLINEQFF; size: few; V: TRBV3-1; J: TRBJ2-1; D: -
DNA: TGCAGTGCTGATACTAGCGGTCAGGGCACAGATACGCAGTATTTT; CDR3: CSADTSGQGTDTQYF; size: -; V: TRBV20-1; J: TRBJ2-3; D: TRBD2
DNA: TGTGCCAGCAGGGGGACAGGGGTGGTCTATGGCTACACCTTC; CDR3: CASRGTGVVYGYTF; size: -; V: TRBV12-3/TRBV12-4; J: TRBJ1-2; D: TRBD1
DNA: TGTGCCAGCAGCGTTACCGTAGATACCCTTAACTATGGCTACACCTTC; CDR3: CASSVTVDTLNYGYTF; size: -; V: TRBV9; J: TRBJ1-2; D: -
DNA: TGTGCCACCAGTTTGGGGGGGAGGCCGACAGATACGCAGTATTTT; CDR3: CATSLGGRPTDTQYF; size: -; V: TRBV24-1; J: TRBJ2-3; D: TRBD2
DNA: TGTGCCACCAGCAGACCTTCCGGGACAGTGAGAAACATTCAGTACTTC; CDR3: CATSRPSGTVRNIQYF; size: -; V: TRBV15; J: TRBJ2-4; D: TRBD1
DNA: TGCGCCAGCAGGGCGGGGGGCCCCCCGATGGATACGCAGTATTTT; CDR3: CASRAGGPPMDTQYF; size: -; V: TRBV5-1; J: TRBJ2-3; D: TRBD2
DNA: TGCGCCAGCAGCCAAACTAGTTTCTCAGATACGCAGTATTTT; CDR3: CASSQTSFSDTQYF; size: -; V: TRBV4-3; J: TRBJ2-3; D: -
DNA: TGCAGCGCGGTCCTAACGGACAGGGGCATCGACGAGCAGTACTTC; CDR3: CSAVLTDRGIDEQYF; size: few; V: TRBV29-1; J: TRBJ2-7; D: TRBD1
DNA: TGCGCCAGCAGCCGGTCATCGGGACAGCAATACAATGAGCAGTTCTTC; CDR3: CASSRSSGQQYNEQFF; size: -; V: TRBV4-3; J: TRBJ2-1; D: TRBD1